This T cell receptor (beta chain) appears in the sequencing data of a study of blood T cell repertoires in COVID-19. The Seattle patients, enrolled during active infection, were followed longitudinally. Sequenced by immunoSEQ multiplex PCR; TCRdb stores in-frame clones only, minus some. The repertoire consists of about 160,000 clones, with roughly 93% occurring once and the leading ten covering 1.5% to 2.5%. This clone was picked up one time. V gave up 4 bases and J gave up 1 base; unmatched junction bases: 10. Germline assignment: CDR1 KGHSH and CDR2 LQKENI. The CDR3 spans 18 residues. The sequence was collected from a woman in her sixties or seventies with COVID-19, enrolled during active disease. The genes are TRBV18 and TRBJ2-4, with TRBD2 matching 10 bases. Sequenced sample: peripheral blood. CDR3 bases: TGTGCCAGCTCACTCGTACTCAGGACTAGCGGTGCCAAAAACATTCAGTACTTC. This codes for CASSLVLRTSGAKNIQYF.